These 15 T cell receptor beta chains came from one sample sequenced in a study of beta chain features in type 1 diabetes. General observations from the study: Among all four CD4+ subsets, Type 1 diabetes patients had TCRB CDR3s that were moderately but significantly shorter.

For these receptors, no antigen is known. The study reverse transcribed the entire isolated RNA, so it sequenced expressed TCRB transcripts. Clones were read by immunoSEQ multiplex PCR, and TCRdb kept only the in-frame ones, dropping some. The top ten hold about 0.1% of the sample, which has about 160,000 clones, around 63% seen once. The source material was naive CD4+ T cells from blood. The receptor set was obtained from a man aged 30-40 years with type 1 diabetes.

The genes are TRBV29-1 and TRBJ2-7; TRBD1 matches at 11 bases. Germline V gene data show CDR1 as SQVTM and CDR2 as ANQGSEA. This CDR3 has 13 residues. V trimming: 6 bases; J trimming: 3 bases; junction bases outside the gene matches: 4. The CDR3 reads CSVGQGELYEQYF. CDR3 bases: TGCAGCGTGGGACAGGGGGAACTCTACGAGCAGTACTTC.

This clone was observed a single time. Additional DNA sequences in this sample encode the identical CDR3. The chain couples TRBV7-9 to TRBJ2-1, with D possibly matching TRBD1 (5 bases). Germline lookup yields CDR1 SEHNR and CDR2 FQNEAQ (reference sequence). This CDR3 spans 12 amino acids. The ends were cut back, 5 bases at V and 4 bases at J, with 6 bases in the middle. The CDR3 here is CASSPGYNEQFF. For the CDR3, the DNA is TGTGCCAGCAGCCCAGGGTACAATGAGCAGTTCTTC.

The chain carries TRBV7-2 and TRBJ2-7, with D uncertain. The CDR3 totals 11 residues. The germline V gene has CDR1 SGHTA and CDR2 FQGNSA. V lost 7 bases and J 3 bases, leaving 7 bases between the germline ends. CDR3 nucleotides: TGTGCCAGCAAATGGAGCTACGAGCAGTACTTC. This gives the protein CASKWSYEQYF.

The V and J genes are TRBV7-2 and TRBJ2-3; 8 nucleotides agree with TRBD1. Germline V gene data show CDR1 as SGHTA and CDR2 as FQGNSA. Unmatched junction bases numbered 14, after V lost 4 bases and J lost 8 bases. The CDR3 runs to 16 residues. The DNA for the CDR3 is TGTGCCAGCAGCTCCGCTGGACAGGGAGGAATCGGTACGCAGTATTTT. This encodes CASSSAGQGGIGTQYF.

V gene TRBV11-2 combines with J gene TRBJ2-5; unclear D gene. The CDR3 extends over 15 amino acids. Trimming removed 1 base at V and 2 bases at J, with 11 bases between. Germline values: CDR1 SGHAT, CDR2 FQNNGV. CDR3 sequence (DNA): TGTGCCAGCAGCTTAGTTGGTCCACAGCAAGAGACCCAGTACTTC. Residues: CASSLVGPQQETQYF. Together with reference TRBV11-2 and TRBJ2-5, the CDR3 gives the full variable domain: EAGVAQSPRYKIIEKRQSVAFWCNPISGHATLYWYQQILGQGPKLLIQFQNNGVVDDSQLPKDRFSAERLKGVDSTLKIQPAKLEDSAVYLCASSLVGPQQETQYFGPGTRLLVL.

The CDR3 DNA reads TGCAGTGCTGCCAGGGGTGAAGGCTACACCTTC. Translated: CSAARGEGYTF. The chain employs TRBV20-1 and TRBJ1-2; a weak D match, TRBD1 (6 bases). Trimming pared 5 bases from V and 8 bases from J, leaving 12 bases between. CDR3 size: 11 residues. CDR1 is DFQATT, CDR2 SNEGSKA, per germline (reference sequence).

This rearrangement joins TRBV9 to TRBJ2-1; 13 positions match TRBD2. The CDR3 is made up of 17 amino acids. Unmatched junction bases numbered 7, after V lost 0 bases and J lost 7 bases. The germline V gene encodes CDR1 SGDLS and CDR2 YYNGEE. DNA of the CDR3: TGTGCCAGCAGCGTAGGGACTAGCGGGGGATCGAGTAATGAGCAGTTCTTC. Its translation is CASSVGTSGGSSNEQFF. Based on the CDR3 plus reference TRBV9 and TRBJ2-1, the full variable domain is DSGVTQTPKHLITATGQRVTLRCSPRSGDLSVYWYQQSLDQGLQFLIQYYNGEERAKGNILERFSAQQFPDLHSELNLSSLELGDSALYFCASSVGTSGGSSNEQFFGPGTRLTVL.

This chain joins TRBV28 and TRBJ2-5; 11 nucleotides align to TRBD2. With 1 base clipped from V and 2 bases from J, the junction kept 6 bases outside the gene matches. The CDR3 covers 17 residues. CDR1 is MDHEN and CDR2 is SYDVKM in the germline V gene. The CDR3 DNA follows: TGTGCCAGCAGTTTATCCCCCCGACTAGCGGGGCAAGAGACCCAGTACTTC. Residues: CASSLSPRLAGQETQYF.

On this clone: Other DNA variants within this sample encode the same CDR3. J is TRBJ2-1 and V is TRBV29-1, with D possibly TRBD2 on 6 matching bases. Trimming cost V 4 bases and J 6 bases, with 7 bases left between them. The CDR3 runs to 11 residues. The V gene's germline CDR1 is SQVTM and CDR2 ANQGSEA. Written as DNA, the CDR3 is TGCAGCGTTGGGGGGGTCAATGAGCAGTTCTTC. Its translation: CSVGGVNEQFF.

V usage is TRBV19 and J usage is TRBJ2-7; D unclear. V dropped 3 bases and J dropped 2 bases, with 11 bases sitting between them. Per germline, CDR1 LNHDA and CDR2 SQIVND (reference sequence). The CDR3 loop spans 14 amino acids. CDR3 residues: CASSIKAGPYEQYF. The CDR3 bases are TGTGCCAGTAGTATCAAAGCCGGCCCCTACGAGCAGTACTTC.

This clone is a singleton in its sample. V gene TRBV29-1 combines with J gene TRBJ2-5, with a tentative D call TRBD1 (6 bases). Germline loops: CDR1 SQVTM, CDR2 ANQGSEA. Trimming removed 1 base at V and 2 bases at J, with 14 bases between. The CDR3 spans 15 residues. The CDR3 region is CSVEGTAGPQETQYF. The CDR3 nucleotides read TGCAGCGTTGAAGGGACAGCAGGACCGCAAGAGACCCAGTACTTC.

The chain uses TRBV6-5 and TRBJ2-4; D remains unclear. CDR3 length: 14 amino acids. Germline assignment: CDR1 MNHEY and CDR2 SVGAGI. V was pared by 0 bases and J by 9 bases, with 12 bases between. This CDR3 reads CASSYSRPGLIQYF. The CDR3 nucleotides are TGTGCCAGCAGTTACTCTCGGCCGGGCCTCATTCAGTACTTC.

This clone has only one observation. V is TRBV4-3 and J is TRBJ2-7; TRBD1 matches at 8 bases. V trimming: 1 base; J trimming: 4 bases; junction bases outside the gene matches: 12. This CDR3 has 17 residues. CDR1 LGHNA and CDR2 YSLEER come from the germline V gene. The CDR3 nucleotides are TGCGCCAGCAGCCAAGCCCTCCAGGACAGGGTTGTTTACGAGCAGTACTTC. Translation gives CASSQALQDRVVYEQYF.

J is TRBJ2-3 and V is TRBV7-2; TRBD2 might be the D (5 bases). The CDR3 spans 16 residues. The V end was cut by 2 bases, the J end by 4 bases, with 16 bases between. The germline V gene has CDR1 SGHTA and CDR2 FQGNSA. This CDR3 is CASSLRASRNADTQYF. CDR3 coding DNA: TGTGCCAGCAGCTTAAGGGCTAGCCGGAACGCAGATACGCAGTATTTT. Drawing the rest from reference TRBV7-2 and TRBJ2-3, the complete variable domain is GAGVSQSPSNKVTEKGKDVELRCDPISGHTALYWYRQSLGQGLEFLIYFQGNSAPDKSGLPSDRFSAERTGGSVSTLTIQRTQQEDSAVYLCASSLRASRNADTQYFGPGTRLTVL.

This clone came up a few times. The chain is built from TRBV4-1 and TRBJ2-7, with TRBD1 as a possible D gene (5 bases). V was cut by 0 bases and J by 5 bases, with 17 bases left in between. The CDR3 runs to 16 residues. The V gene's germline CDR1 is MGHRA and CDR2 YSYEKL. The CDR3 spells CASSQEIGRALNEQYF. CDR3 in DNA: TGCGCCAGCAGCCAAGAAATTGGCAGGGCGTTGAACGAGCAGTACTTC.